This TCR beta chain appears in the sequencing data of a study of read filtering for tumor transcriptome and immune sequencing (dated by TCRdb to 2020 to 2022). Background on the whole study: The cohort was composed of about 16 male and 14 female patients, with a mean age of roughly 70 years and an age range of about 45 to 90. Under revised international staging, roughly 8 patients fell into R-ISS I, approximately 15 into R-ISS II and more than five into R-ISS III. Whole-transcriptome libraries were prepared with the TruSeq RNA Access Library Prep Kit after DNase treatment. Per sample, about 3.5 to 10.27 million TCR-region mapped reads were obtained with IR-seq, compared with only about 80 to 1,400 with RNA-seq. The study compared TCR repertoires from targeted immune repertoire sequencing and bulk whole-transcriptome sequencing run on the same bone marrow samples. One main goal was a read-filtering strategy for immune repertoire data, in particular deciding whether clonotypes backed by only one read should be removed. Study-level results and caveats: Single-read clonotypes made up 80% to 85% of clonotypes but around 3.8% of total reads in IR-seq, and less than 75% of clonotypes and 40% to 45% of reads in RNA-seq. The sorted CD138-negative fraction was not purified T cells but a mixed bone marrow immune population. The correlation between IR-seq and RNA-seq shared clonotype proportions was increased by removal of single-read clonotypes. Clonotypes were captured by IR-seq at much higher depth and more reliably than by RNA-seq, and smaller IR-seq throughput was sufficient for identification of most shared clonotypes.

Every patient had bone marrow sampled at the time of active disease. Bone marrow mononuclear cells were isolated by Ficoll-Hypaque density gradient centrifugation. To remove myeloma plasma cells, the cells were labeled with CD138 magnetic microbeads on a MACS separator, and CD138-negative cells were then collected by negative selection. Purity of the isolated cells was checked by flow cytometry on an Attune NxT using CD138 antibodies. TRIzol reagent was used to extract total RNA, and a NanoDrop spectrophotometer was used to quantify the extracted RNA. Paired RNA-seq and IR-seq were performed on each patient's CD138-negative bone marrow sample. At least ten counts were recorded for this clonotype. Its antigen target is currently unknown. The record has no base qualities; no much larger clone is one base away. The Immunoverse kit was used to build TCR libraries from roughly 370 ng RNA, with molecular barcoded adaptors covering alpha/delta and beta/gamma chains. TCR library preparation used the same RNA that went into transcriptome sequencing. Sequencing of the TCR libraries was done on an Illumina HiSeq 4000 with 2 x 150 cycles. The authors' pipeline ran thus. TCR reads were aligned to human V, D, J and C references and assembled into CDR3 clonotypes with MiXCR, including quality filtering and error correction. Clonotype counts and gene usage diversity were analyzed with the tcR package in R. Raw mapping reads were checked after the RNA-seq reads had been mapped by STAR aligner version 2.5.3a onto the human GRCh37 genome. To test the effect of sequencing depth on detected clonotypes, IR-seq fastq files were randomly downsampled using Seqtk 1.3. The public reads were run again by TCRdb, first through fastp at Q25 and then through MiXCR, and only productive beta chains were kept. Records with the same CDR3 protein are collapsed into one entry carrying the most frequent genes and DNA. TCRdb, rather than the study authors, made the V and J calls. The sample has about 47,000 distinct CDR3 sequences on record, approximately 12% of them singletons. Of the sample, less than 15% is held by the ten largest clones.

The receptor was derived from a donor at least 40 years old with multiple myeloma. What was sequenced was a population of CD138-negative cells sorted from bone marrow. This specimen's cell subset or site label, interpreted: bone marrow mononuclear cells depleted of CD138+ plasma/myeloma cells by negative magnetic selection.

CDR3 protein: CASSLPGLAYENEQFF. The base sequence is TGTGCCAGCAGCTTACCGGGACTAGCGTATGAGAATGAGCAGTTCTTC. Recombination connected TRBV11-1 to TRBJ2-1, with 10 bases in between that match TRBD2. The CDR3 spans 16 residues, from the cysteine through the phenylalanine. Only the CDR3 region is kept as DNA, spanning 48 bases read in frame from base 1. Relative to germline, V is missing 2 bases and J is missing 7 bases, with 8 bases of the junction outside any gene match. In the germline V gene (reference sequence), CDR1 corresponds to SGHAT and CDR2 to FQDESV.